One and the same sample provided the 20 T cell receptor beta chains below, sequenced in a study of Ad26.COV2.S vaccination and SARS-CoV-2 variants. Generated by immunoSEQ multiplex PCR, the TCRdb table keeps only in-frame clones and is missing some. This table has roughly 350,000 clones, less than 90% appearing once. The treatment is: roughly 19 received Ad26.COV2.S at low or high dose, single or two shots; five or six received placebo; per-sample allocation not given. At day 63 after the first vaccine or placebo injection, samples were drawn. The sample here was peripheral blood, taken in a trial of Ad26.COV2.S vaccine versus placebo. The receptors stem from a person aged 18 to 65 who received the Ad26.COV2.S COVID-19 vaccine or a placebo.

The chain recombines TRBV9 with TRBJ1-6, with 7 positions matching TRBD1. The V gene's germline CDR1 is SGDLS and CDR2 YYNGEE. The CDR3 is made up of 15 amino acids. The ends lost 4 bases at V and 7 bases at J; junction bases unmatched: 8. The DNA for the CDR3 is TGTGCCAGCAGCCAAAGGGACAGCGAGAATTCACCCCTCCACTTT. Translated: CASSQRDSENSPLHF.

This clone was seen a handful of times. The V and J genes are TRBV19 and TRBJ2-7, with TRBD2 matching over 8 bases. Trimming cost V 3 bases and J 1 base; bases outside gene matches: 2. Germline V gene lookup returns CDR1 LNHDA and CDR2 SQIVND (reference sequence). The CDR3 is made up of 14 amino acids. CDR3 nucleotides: TGTGCCAGTAGTATCGGGGGGGGTTCCTACGAGCAGTACTTC. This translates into CASSIGGGSYEQYF. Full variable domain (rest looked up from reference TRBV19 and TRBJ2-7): DGGITQSPKYLFRKEGQNVTLSCEQNLNHDAMYWYRQDPGQGLRLIYYSQIVNDFQKGDIAEGYSVSREKKESFPLTVTSAQKNPTAFYLCASSIGGGSYEQYFGPGTRLTVT.

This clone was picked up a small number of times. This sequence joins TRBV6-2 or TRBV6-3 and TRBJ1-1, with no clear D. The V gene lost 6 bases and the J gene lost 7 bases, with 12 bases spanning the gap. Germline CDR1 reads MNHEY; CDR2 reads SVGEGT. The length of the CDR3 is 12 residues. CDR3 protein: CASSSDRIEAFF. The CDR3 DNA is TGTGCCAGCAGCTCGGACCGGATTGAAGCTTTCTTT.

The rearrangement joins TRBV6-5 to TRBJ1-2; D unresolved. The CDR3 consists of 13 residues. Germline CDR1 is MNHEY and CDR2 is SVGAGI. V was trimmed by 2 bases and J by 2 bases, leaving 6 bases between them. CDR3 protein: CASSYDLNYGYTF. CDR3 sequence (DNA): TGTGCCAGCAGTTACGACCTAAACTATGGCTACACCTTC.

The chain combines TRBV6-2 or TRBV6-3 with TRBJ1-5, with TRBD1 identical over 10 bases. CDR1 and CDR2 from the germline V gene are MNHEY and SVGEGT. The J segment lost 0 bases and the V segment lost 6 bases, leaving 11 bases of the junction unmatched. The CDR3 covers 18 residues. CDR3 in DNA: TGTGCCAGCAGCCACCTGGACAGGGGGGATCTTAGCAATCAGCCCCAGCATTTT. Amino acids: CASSHLDRGDLSNQPQHF.

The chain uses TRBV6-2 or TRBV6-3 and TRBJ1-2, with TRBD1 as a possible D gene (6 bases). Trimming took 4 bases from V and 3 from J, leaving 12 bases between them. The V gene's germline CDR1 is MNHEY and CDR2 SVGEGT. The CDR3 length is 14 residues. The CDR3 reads CASSSYRVDYGYTF. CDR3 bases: TGTGCCAGCAGTTCTTACAGGGTTGACTATGGCTACACCTTC.

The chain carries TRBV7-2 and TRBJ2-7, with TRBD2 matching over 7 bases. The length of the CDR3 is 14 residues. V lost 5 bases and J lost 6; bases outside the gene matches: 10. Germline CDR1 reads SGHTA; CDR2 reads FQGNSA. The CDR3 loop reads CASSTRGGSAEQYF. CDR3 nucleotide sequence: TGTGCCAGCAGCACAAGGGGAGGGAGCGCCGAGCAGTACTTC.

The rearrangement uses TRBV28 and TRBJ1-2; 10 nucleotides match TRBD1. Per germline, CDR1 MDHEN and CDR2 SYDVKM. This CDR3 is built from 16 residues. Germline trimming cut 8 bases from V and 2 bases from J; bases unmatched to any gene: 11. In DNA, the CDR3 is TGTGCCAGCGAGGACCGGGACAGGGGATCCAACTATGGCTACACCTTC. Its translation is CASEDRDRGSNYGYTF.

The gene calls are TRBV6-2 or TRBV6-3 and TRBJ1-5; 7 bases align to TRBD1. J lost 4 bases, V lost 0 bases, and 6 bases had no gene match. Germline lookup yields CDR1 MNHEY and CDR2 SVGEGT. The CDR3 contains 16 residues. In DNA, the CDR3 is TGTGCCAGCAGTTACTCCACAGGGGCGATTAATCAGCCCCAGCATTTT. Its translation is CASSYSTGAINQPQHF.

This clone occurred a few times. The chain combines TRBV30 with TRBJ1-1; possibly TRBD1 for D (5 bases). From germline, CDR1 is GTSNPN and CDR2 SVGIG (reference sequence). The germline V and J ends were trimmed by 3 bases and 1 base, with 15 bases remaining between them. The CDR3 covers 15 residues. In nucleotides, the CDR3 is TGTGCCTGGAGAGGGGACGGGGAAGAGAACACTGAAGCTTTCTTT. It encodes CAWRGDGEENTEAFF. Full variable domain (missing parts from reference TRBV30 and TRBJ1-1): SQTIHQWPATLVQPVGSPLSLECTVEGTSNPNLYWYRQAAGRGLQLLFYSVGIGQISSEVPQNLSASRPQDRQFILSSKKLLLSDSGFYLCAWRGDGEENTEAFFGQGTRLTVV.

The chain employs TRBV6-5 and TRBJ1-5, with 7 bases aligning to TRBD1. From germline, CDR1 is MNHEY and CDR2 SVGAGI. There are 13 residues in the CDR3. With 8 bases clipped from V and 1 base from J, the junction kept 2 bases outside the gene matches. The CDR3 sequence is CASDRESNQPQHF. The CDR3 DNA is TGTGCCAGCGACAGGGAAAGCAATCAGCCCCAGCATTTT.

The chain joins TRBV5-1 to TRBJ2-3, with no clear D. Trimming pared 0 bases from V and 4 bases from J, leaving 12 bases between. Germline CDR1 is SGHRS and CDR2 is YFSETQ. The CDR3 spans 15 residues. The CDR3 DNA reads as TGCGCCAGCAGCTTGGCGGCAGGTGGGGCAGATACGCAGTATTTT. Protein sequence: CASSLAAGGADTQYF.

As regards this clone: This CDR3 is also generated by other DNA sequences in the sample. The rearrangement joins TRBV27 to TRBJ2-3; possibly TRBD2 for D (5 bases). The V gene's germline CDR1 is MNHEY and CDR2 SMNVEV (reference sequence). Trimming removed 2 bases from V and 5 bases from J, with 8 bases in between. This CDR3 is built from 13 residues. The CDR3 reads CASSLGRGDTQYF. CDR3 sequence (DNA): TGTGCCAGCAGTTTAGGACGGGGAGATACGCAGTATTTT.

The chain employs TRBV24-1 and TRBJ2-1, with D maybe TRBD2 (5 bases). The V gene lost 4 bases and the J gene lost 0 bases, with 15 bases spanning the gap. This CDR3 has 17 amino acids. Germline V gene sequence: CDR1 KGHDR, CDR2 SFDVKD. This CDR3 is CATSETSETTSYNEQFF. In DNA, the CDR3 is TGTGCCACCAGTGAGACGTCAGAGACTACCTCCTACAATGAGCAGTTCTTC.

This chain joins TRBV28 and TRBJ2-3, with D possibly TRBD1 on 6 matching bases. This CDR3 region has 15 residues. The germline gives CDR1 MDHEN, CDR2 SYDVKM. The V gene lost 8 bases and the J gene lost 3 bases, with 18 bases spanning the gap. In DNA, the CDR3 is TGTGCCAGCTCTTCGAAGGGGGATGGGACAGATACGCAGTATTTT. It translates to CASSSKGDGTDTQYF.

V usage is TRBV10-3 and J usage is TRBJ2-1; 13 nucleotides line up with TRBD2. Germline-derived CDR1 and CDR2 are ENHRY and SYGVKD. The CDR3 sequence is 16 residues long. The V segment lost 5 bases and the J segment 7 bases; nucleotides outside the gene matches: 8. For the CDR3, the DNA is TGTGCCATCAGTATTGGGACTAGCGGGACAGGGAATGAGCAGTTCTTC. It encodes CAISIGTSGTGNEQFF.

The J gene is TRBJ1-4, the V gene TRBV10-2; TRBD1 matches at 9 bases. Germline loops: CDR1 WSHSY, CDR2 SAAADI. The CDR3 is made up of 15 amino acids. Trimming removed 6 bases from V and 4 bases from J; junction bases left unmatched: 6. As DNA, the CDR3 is TGCGCCAGCAGACCCGGGACAGGGAGTAATGAAAAACTGTTTTTT. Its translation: CASRPGTGSNEKLFF.

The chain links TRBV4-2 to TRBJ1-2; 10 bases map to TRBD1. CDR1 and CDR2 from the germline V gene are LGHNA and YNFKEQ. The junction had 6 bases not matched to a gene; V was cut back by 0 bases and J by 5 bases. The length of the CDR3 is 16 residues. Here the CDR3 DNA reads TGTGCCAGCAGCCAAGATGACAGGGGGCAGGGGTATGGCTACACCTTC. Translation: CASSQDDRGQGYGYTF.

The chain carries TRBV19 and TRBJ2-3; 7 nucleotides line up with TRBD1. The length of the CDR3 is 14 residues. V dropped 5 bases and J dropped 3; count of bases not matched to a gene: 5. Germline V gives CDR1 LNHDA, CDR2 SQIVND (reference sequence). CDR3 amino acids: CASSGYRGTDTQYF. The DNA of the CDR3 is TGTGCCAGTAGTGGATACAGGGGTACAGATACGCAGTATTTT.

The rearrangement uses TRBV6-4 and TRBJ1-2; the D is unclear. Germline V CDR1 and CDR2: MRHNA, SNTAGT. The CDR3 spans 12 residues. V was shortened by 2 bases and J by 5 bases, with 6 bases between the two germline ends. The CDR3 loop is CASSDPDYGYTF. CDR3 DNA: TGTGCCAGCAGTGACCCAGATTATGGCTACACCTTC.